Sequencing of this T cell receptor (beta chain) was carried out in a study of neurological immune-mediated disorders. Study-wide points: TCR clonal expansion peaked in HTLV-1-associated myelopathy patients and was lowest in multiple sclerosis patients.

This CDR3 has 13 residues. V was trimmed by 5 bases and J by 2 bases, leaving 9 bases between them. Per the germline V gene, CDR1 is KGHSH and CDR2 is LQKENI. This clonotype was counted many times. Its antigen is unidentified. TCRdb fed the 5' RACE reads into MiXCR, producing one record per CDR3 protein. Altogether about 66,000 distinct CDR3 sequences are present, under 5.5% being singletons, with the ten largest covering 2.2%. This chain connects TRBV18 to TRBJ1-1, with D tentatively TRBD1 (5 bases). This sequence was found in a woman between 70 and 85 years old with multiple sclerosis. Source material: PBMCs. CDR3: CASSGGANTEAFF. CDR3 bases: TGTGCCAGCTCAGGCGGGGCCAACACTGAAGCTTTCTTT.